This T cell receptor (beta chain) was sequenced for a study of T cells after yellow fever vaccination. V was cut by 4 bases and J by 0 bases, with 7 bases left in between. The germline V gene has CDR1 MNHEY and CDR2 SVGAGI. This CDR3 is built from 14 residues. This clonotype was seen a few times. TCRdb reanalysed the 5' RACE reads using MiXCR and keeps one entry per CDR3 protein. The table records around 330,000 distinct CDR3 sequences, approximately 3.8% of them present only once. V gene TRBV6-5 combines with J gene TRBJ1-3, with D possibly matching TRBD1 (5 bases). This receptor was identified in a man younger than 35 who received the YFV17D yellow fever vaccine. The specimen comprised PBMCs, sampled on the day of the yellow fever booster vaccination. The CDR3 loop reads CASSSGYSGNTIYF. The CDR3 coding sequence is TGTGCCAGCAGTTCAGGGTACTCTGGAAACACCATATATTTT.